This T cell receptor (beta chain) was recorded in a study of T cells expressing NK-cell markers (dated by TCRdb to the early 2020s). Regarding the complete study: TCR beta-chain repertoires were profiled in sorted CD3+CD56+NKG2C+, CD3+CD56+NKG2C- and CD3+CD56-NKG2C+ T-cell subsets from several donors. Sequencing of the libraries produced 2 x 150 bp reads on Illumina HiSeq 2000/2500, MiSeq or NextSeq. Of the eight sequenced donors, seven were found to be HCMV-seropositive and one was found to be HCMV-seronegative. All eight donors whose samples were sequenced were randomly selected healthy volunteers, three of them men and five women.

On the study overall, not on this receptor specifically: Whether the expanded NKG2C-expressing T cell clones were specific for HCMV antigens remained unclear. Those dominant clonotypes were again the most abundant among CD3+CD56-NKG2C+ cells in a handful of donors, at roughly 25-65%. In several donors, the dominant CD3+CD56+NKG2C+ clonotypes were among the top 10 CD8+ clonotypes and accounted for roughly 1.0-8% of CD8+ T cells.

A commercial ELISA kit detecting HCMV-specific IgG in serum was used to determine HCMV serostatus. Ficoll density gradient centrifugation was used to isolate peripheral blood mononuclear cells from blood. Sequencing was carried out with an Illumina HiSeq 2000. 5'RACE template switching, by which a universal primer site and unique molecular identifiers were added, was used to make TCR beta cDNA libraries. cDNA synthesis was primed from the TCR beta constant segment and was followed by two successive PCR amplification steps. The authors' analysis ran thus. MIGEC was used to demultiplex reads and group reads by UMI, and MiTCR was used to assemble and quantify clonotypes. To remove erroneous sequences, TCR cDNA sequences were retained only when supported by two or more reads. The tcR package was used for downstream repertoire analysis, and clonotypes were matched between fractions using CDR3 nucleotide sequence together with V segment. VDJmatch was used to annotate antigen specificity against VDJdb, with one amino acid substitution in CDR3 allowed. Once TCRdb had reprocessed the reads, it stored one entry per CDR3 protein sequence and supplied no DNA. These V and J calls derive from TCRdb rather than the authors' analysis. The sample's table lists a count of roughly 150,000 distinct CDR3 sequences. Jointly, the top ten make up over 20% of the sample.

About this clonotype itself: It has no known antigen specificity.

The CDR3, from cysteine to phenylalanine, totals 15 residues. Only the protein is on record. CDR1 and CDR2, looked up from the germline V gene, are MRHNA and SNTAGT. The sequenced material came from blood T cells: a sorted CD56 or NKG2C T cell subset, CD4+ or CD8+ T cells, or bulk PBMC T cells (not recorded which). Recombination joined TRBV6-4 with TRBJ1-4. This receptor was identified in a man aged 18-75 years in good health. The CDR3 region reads CASSDSIGTNEKLFF.